What follows is one T cell receptor beta chain and its context. The sample is drawn from a study of T-cell memory formation after mild COVID-19. The CDR3 has 13 residues. V was pared by 4 bases and J by 3 bases, with 6 bases between. Germline values: CDR1 LGHNA, CDR2 YNFKEQ. 5'RACE, which relied on constant-segment primers, yielded TCR alpha and TCR beta cDNA libraries carrying sample barcodes and UMIs. MiXCR, applied by TCRdb to the 5' RACE reads, yields one record per CDR3 protein. The sample includes 550,000 to 700,000 distinct CDR3 sequences, around 15% seen only once; the top ten take less than 10%.

The TCR sequence derives from an adult woman who had mild COVID-19 (a few samples of this study predate the infection). Cell type and time point are not known. This sequence joins TRBV4-2 and TRBJ2-2; D perhaps matches TRBD1 (6 bases). The specimen sequenced was PBMCs or a T cell subset sorted from them (not recorded which). The CDR3 DNA sequence: TGTGCCAGCAGCCGACAGGACACCGGGGAGCTGTTTTTT. This codes for CASSRQDTGELFF.